This T cell receptor beta chain was retrieved from a study of CD8 T cells in Susac syndrome. General study points: The study recognized that the number of individuals in its TCR sequencing and HLA analysis was relatively small. Clonal expansion involving Susac CD8+ cells peaked in TEMRA cells and active patients.

RNA amounts of 0.5 to 1 ug underwent reverse transcription with random hexamers. TCRdb reanalysed the immunoSEQ multiplex PCR reads using MiXCR and keeps one entry per CDR3 protein. The sample gives 70,000 to 85,000 distinct CDR3 sequences, approximately 96% of which show up once; about 0.41% is in the top ten. After removal of 5 bases from V and 3 bases from J, the junction contained 6 bases not matched to a gene. The V gene's germline CDR1 is SQVTM and CDR2 ANQGSEA. The CDR3 has 13 residues. Sequencing of TCR beta was carried out in blood CD8+ and CD4+ T cells. Negative magnetic isolation gave CD8+ and CD4+ cells; FACS enriched CD8+ TEMRA. Comments on this clonotype: Its antigen remains unknown.

The V gene is TRBV29-1, the J gene TRBJ2-7, with 8 bases fitting TRBD1. Sequencing input: CD8+ T cells from PBMCs. This receptor was obtained from a human donor with Susac syndrome. The CDR3 DNA reads TGCAGCGTTTCAGCCGGGACAGGCTACGAGCAGTACGTC. As protein: CSVSAGTGYEQYV.